These 7 T cell receptor beta chains came from one sample sequenced in a study of identical twins. Each CDR3 protein gets one entry after TCRdb re-called the 5' RACE reads with MiXCR. The data contain around 18,000 distinct CDR3 sequences, less than 70% of them singletons. The sequenced material came from memory (CD45RO+) T cells sorted from blood. These receptors came from a woman aged 18-29 years in good health. This table probably holds off-target reads from a library built for another chain.

The rearrangement links TRBV6-1 to TRBJ2-3; D uncertain. Trimming pared 7 bases from V and 4 bases from J, leaving 12 bases between. The CDR3 loop spans 13 amino acids. Germline V lookup: CDR1 MNHNS, CDR2 SASEGT. This CDR3 reads CASTPQGADTQYF. CDR3 bases: TGTGCCAGCACCCCCCAAGGTGCAGATACGCAGTATTTT.

J is TRBJ2-1 and V is TRBV12-3 or TRBV12-4, with a weak D call TRBD1 (6 bases). The CDR3 contains 13 residues. The ends were cut back, 5 bases at V and 6 bases at J, with 11 bases in the middle. CDR3 protein: CASSPQGVNEQFF. CDR3 sequence (DNA): TGTGCCAGCAGTCCACAGGGTGTCAATGAGCAGTTCTTC.

The V and J genes are TRBV11-2 and TRBJ2-2; D is ambiguous. The length of the CDR3 is 15 residues. Trimming took off 5 bases at V and 6 bases at J, with 16 bases between the two ends. The germline gives CDR1 SGHAT, CDR2 FQNNGV. The CDR3 loop is CASSPQSTFAGELFF. CDR3 DNA sequence: TGTGCCAGCAGCCCCCAGTCAACATTCGCCGGGGAGCTGTTTTTT.

This sequence joins TRBV5-1 and TRBJ2-1; tentatively, D is TRBD1 or TRBD2 (5 bases each). The germline gives CDR1 SGHRS, CDR2 YFSETQ. This CDR3 contains 14 residues. Trimming shortened V by 0 bases and J by 9 bases, and 13 bases separated the two germline ends. CDR3 bases: TGCGCCAGCAGCTTGGGGGGACGGAGCGGTGAGCAGTTCTTC. Translating gives CASSLGGRSGEQFF.

The V gene is TRBV29-1, the J gene TRBJ1-2; D not resolved. V was shortened by 0 bases and J by 4 bases, with 9 bases between the two germline ends. CDR1 SQVTM and CDR2 ANQGSEA come from the germline V gene. CDR3 length: 13 amino acids. In DNA form, the CDR3 reads TGCAGCGTTGAAGAAGAGATCCGCTATGGCTACACCTTC. It translates to CSVEEEIRYGYTF. Together with reference TRBV29-1 and TRBJ1-2, the CDR3 gives the full variable domain: SAVISQKPSRDICQRGTSLTIQCQVDSQVTMMFWYRQQPGQSLTLIATANQGSEATYESGFVIDKFPISRPNLTFSTLTVSNMSPEDSSIYLCSVEEEIRYGYTFGSGTRLTVV.

This chain connects TRBV11-1 to TRBJ2-3; 7 bases map to TRBD1. The germline CDR1 and CDR2 sequences are SGHAT and FQDESV (reference sequence). V gave up 5 bases and J gave up 1 base; unmatched junction bases: 6. The CDR3 totals 15 residues. For the CDR3, the DNA is TGTGCCAGCAGCAGTCGACAGGGAGGCACAGATACGCAGTATTTT. Translated: CASSSRQGGTDTQYF.

The chain combines TRBV20-1 with TRBJ2-2; the D is unclear. The CDR3 consists of 13 residues. The germline V and J ends were trimmed by 5 bases and 3 bases, with 10 bases remaining between them. The germline V gene encodes CDR1 DFQATT and CDR2 SNEGSKA (reference sequence). The DNA of the CDR3 is TGCAGTGCTTCCAACAAATACACCGGGGAGCTGTTTTTT. It specifies CSASNKYTGELFF.